These 6 T cell receptor beta chains came from one sample sequenced in a study of blood T cells in healthy people across ages. For the second PCR, which ran for 7 to 11 cycles, a sample-barcoded 5' primer and a J-beta primer mix were used. TCRdb independently ran MiXCR on the 5' RACE reads; one entry per CDR3 protein. Of 760,000 or so distinct CDR3 sequences listed, 20% to 30% are singletons. The same data also went into a second study, on T cells of mothers and their children.

The sample consisted of blood. All receptors derive from a boy under 18 in good health.

The table lists this clonotype with a few counts. This chain connects TRBV4-2 to TRBJ2-1; D possibly corresponds to TRBD2 (6 bases). CDR3 length: 16 residues. Between the trimmed V and J ends, which lost 4 bases and 9 bases, there was a span of 22 bases. Germline loops: CDR1 LGHNA, CDR2 YNFKEQ. The CDR3 reads CASSLNIGAGFVEQFF. CDR3 in DNA: TGTGCCAGCAGCCTCAACATAGGGGCGGGATTTGTTGAGCAGTTCTTC.

This clonotype was detected only a few times. The V and J genes are TRBV18 and TRBJ1-4, with D possibly TRBD1 on 5 matching bases. The germline V and J ends were trimmed by 3 bases and 5 bases, with 16 bases remaining between them. The CDR3 covers 16 residues. Germline CDR1 KGHSH, CDR2 LQKENI. CDR3 in amino acids: CASSPNSGTVNEKLFF. CDR3 coding DNA: TGTGCCAGCTCACCGAATTCCGGGACGGTCAATGAAAAACTGTTTTTT.

V and J are TRBV7-9 and TRBJ2-5, with D possibly matching TRBD2 (5 bases). The J call may not be correct, given that the DNA end is closer to TRBJ2-7. CDR3 length: 15 residues. Per germline, CDR1 SEHNR and CDR2 FQNEAQ (reference sequence). CDR3 coding DNA: TGTGCCAGCAGCGACTTACGGGATAGCTCCTACGAGCAGTACTTC. This translates into CASSDLRDSSYEQYF.

The chain joins TRBV2 to TRBJ2-5; D not resolved. The J call is uncertain, as TRBJ2-1 better fits the DNA end. This CDR3 region has 15 residues. The germline gives CDR1 SNHLY, CDR2 FYNNEI. The CDR3 DNA is TGTGCCAGCAGTGAACTGGGTCTCGCGTTATTTGAGCAGTTCTTC. Protein: CASSELGLALFEQFF.

The chain has TRBV20-1 and TRBJ2-1; TRBD2 is a possible D gene (5 bases). V was pared by 3 bases and J by 0 bases, with 12 bases between. The germline CDR1 and CDR2 sequences are DFQATT and SNEGSKA (reference sequence). This CDR3 contains 15 residues. The CDR3 loop reads CSARDFKSSYNEQFF. The CDR3 nucleotides are TGCAGTGCTAGGGACTTCAAGAGCTCCTACAATGAGCAGTTCTTC.

The chain uses TRBV3-1 and TRBJ2-7; TRBD2 agrees at 10 bases. CDR1 and CDR2 (germline): LGHDT, YNNKEL (reference sequence). The J segment lost 4 bases and the V segment lost 1 base, leaving 19 bases of the junction unmatched. The CDR3 consists of 20 residues. Here the CDR3 DNA reads TGTGCCAGCAGCCAAGGGGCCTCCGGGACTAGCGTCTGGAGGAAGTACGAGCAGTACTTC. Its translation is CASSQGASGTSVWRKYEQYF.